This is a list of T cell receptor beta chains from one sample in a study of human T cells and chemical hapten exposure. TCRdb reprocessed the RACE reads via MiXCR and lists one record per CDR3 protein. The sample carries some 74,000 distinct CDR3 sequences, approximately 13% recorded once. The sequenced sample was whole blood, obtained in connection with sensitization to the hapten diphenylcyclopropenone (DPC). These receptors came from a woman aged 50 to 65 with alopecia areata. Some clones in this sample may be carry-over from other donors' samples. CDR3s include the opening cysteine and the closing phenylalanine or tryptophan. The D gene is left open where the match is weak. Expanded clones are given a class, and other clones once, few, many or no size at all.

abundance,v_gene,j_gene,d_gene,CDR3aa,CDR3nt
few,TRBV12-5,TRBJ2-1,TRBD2,CASGLGQRGLAPNNEQFF,TGTGCTAGTGGTTTGGGCCAACGGGGACTAGCGCCGAACAATGAGCAGTTCTTC
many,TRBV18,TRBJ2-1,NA,CASSPAGGGAYNEQFF,TGTGCCAGCTCACCCGCTGGCGGAGGGGCCTACAATGAGCAGTTCTTC
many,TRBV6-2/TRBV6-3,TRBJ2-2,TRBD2,CASSPTGLKAAGELFF,TGTGCCAGCAGTCCTACGGGACTAAAAGCGGCCGGGGAGCTGTTTTTT
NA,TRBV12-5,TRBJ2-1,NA,CASGFSNEQFF,TGTGCTAGTGGTTTTAGCAATGAGCAGTTCTTC
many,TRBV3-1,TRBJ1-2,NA,CASSQNLEQGGGYTF,TGTGCCAGCAGCCAAAACCTAGAACAGGGTGGCGGCTACACCTTC
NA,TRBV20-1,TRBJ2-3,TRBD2,CSAATSGLSDTQYF,TGCAGTGCCGCCACTAGCGGGCTCTCAGATACGCAGTATTTT
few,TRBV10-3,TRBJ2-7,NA,CAISEMRGSYEQYF,TGTGCCATCAGTGAGATGAGGGGCAGTTACGAGCAGTACTTC
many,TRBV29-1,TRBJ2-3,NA,CSVGGRLSWGTDTQYF,TGCAGCGTTGGAGGGCGTTTGTCGTGGGGTACAGATACGCAGTATTTT
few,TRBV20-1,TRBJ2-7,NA,CSAPPFEGSSYEQYF,TGCAGTGCCCCCCCCTTTGAGGGGAGCTCCTACGAGCAGTACTTC
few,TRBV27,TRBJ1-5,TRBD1,CASSLSGTGDQPQHF,TGTGCCAGCAGCCTAAGCGGGACAGGGGATCAGCCCCAGCATTTT
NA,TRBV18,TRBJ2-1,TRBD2,CASSPGREGQEQFF,TGTGCCAGCTCACCTGGGCGGGAGGGACAAGAGCAGTTCTTC
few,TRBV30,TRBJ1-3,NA,CAWSPGNTIYF,TGTGCCTGGAGTCCTGGAAACACCATATATTTT
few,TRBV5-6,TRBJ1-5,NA,CASSLAGNSNQPQHF,TGTGCCAGCAGCTTGGCCGGGAATAGCAATCAGCCCCAGCATTTT
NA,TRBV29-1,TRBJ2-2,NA,CSAPEGNTGELFF,TGCAGCGCCCCCGAGGGGAACACCGGGGAGCTGTTTTTT
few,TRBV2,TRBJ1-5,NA,CASSDLAPSNQPQHF,TGTGCCAGCAGTGACCTGGCCCCCAGCAATCAGCCCCAGCATTTT
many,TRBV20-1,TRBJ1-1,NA,CSASEDYTEAFF,TGCAGTGCTAGCGAGGATTACACTGAAGCTTTCTTT
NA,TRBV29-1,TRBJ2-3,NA,CSVFGGNTDTQYF,TGCAGCGTTTTCGGCGGGAACACAGATACGCAGTATTTT
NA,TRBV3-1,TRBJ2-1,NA,CASSPGHSSYNEQFF,TGTGCCAGCAGCCCCGGACACTCCTCCTACAATGAGCAGTTCTTC
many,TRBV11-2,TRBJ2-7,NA,CASSLFVGEVGYEQYF,TGTGCCAGCAGCTTATTTGTGGGAGAGGTCGGCTACGAGCAGTACTTC
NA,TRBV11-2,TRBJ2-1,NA,CASSLDPVRQGGFF,TGTGCCAGCAGCTTAGATCCCGTCCGCCAGGGCGGGTTCTTC
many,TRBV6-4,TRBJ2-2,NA,CASSAGPITGELFF,TGTGCCAGCAGTGCAGGCCCGATCACCGGGGAGCTGTTTTTT
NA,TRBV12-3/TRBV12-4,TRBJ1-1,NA,CASSFGLNTEAFF,TGTGCCAGCAGTTTCGGCCTCAACACTGAAGCTTTCTTT
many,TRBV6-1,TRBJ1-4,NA,CASRAFSNNEKLFF,TGTGCCAGCAGGGCCTTCTCGAATAATGAAAAACTGTTTTTT
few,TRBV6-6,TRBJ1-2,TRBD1,CASKYGTANYGYTF,TGTGCCAGCAAGTACGGGACAGCAAACTATGGCTACACCTTC
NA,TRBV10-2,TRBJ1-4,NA,CASRVGDEKLFF,TGCGCCAGCAGGGTGGGGGATGAAAAACTGTTTTTT
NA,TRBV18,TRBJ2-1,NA,CASSPRGDEQFF,TGTGCCAGCTCACCAAGGGGCGATGAGCAGTTCTTC
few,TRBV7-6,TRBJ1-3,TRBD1,CASSQYGTGGNTIYF,TGTGCCAGCAGCCAATACGGGACAGGTGGAAACACCATATATTTT
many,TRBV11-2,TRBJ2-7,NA,CASSLAHRSSYEQYF,TGTGCCAGCAGCTTAGCGCACCGGAGCTCCTACGAGCAGTACTTC
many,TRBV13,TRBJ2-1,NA,CASSEYGGPSDNEQFF,TGTGCCAGCAGCGAGTACGGAGGGCCTTCGGACAATGAGCAGTTCTTC
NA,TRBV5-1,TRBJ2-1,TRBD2,CASNSGGGPGNEQFF,TGCGCCAGCAACTCAGGCGGGGGGCCCGGCAATGAGCAGTTCTTC
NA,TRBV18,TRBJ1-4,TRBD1,CASSPGQRNEKLFF,TGTGCCAGCTCACCGGGACAGAGAAATGAAAAACTGTTTTTT
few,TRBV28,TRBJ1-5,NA,CASSPSTGTTRQPQHF,TGTGCCAGCAGTCCGAGTACGGGGACGACCCGGCAGCCCCAGCATTTT
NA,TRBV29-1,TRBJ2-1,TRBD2,CSVENLAESYNEQFF,TGCAGCGTTGAAAACCTAGCGGAGTCCTACAATGAGCAGTTCTTC
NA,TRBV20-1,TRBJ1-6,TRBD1,CSALGQDNSPLHF,TGCAGTGCTTTGGGACAGGATAATTCACCCCTCCACTTT
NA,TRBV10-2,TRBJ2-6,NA,CASSSGISGANVLTF,TGCGCCAGCAGCTCCGGTATCTCTGGGGCCAACGTCCTGACTTTC
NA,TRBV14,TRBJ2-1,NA,CASSQDYREREQFF,TGTGCCAGCAGCCAAGACTACAGGGAGCGTGAGCAGTTCTTC
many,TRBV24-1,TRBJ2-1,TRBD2,CATSGAREGYEQFF,TGTGCCACCTCTGGTGCGCGGGAGGGCTATGAGCAGTTCTTC
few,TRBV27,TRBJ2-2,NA,CASSGTTFTGELFF,TGTGCCAGTAGCGGAACGACCTTTACCGGGGAGCTGTTTTTT
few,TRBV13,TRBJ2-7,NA,CASSSKPDQEQYF,TGTGCCAGCAGCTCCAAGCCGGACCAAGAGCAGTACTTC
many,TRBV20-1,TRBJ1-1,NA,CSARYLQGTEAFF,TGCAGTGCTAGGTATTTACAGGGCACTGAAGCTTTCTTT
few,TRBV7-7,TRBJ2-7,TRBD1,CASSLAAGQEYEQYF,TGTGCTAGCAGCTTAGCGGCGGGACAGGAGTACGAGCAGTACTTC
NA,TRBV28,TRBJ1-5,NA,CASSLAQGLSNQPQHF,TGTGCCAGCAGTTTGGCACAGGGCCTTAGCAATCAGCCCCAGCATTTT
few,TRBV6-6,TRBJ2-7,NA,CASSYSGQYEQYF,TGTGCCAGCAGTTACTCGGGGCAGTACGAGCAGTACTTC